This T cell receptor beta chain was retrieved from a study of T cells after yellow fever vaccination. The CDR3 is 15 amino acids. V was trimmed by 1 base and J by 0 bases, leaving 10 bases between them. Per the germline V gene, CDR1 is SGHRS and CDR2 is YFSETQ. This clonotype has at least ten counts. Its antigen is unknown. Study-level points and caveats: CD4 and CD8 compartments shared a small share of clonotypes.

TCRdb ran MiXCR on the 5' RACE reads and lists one entry per CDR3 protein. The sample holds 250,000 to 400,000 distinct CDR3 sequences, about 4.5% seen once. This TCR came from a man younger than 35 who received the YFV17D yellow fever vaccine. The specimen was PBMCs, collected 15 days after the yellow fever booster vaccination. The V gene is TRBV5-1, the J gene TRBJ1-1; the D is unclear. The CDR3 nucleotides are TGCGCCAGCAGCTTGTCGGGGTCCTTGAACACTGAAGCTTTCTTT. Its translation: CASSLSGSLNTEAFF. The whole variable domain, filled in from reference TRBV5-1 and TRBJ1-1, reads KAGVTQTPRYLIKTRGQQVTLSCSPISGHRSVSWYQQTPGQGLQFLFEYFSETQRNKGNFPGRFSGRQFSNSRSEMNVSTLELGDSALYLCASSLSGSLNTEAFFGQGTRLTVV.